One sample yielded the 3 T cell receptor beta chains listed below, sequenced in a study of T cells in women clearing cervical HPV infection. Sequencing was performed with immunoSEQ multiplex PCR; in TCRdb, only in-frame clones are kept and a portion is missing. The table lists tens of thousands of clones. Sample: blood buffy coat. The receptor set was obtained from a woman aged 18-70 years with a cervical HPV16 infection that either progressed to CIN3+ or cleared (not recorded which).

A note on this clone: The sequenced fragment ends 3 residues before the CDR3 boundary, so the rest is inferred from the germline J gene. The genes are TRBV20-1 and TRBJ1-3, with a tentative D call TRBD1 (5 bases). The CDR3 extends over 14 amino acids. Looked up from germline, CDR1 is DFQATT and CDR2 is SNEGSKA (reference sequence). Trimming cost V 3 bases and J 4 bases, with 13 bases left between them. CDR3 bases read: TGCAGTGCTAGTCGCAGGGCCGGCGGAAACACC. It specifies CSASRRAGGNT. The entire CDR3 protein reads CSASRRAGGNTIYF.

As to this clone: Read data end 3 residues before the CDR3 end; the end is taken from the germline J gene. This chain joins TRBV29-1 and TRBJ1-2; D uncertain. CDR1 and CDR2 from the germline V gene are SQVTM and ANQGSEA. The CDR3 spans 11 residues. The V end lost 4 bases, the J end lost 6 bases, and 9 bases lay between the germline ends. CDR3 sequence reads: CSVVADNGYTF. The CDR3 DNA, read in part, is TGCAGCGTTGTCGCGGATAATGGC.

As concerns this clone: The read ends 3 residues shy of where the CDR3 ends; the end is completed using the germline J gene. This chain uses TRBV2 with TRBJ1-5, with 7 bases aligning to TRBD1. The CDR3 length is 15 residues. Germline values: CDR1 SNHLY, CDR2 FYNNEI. V lost 3 bases and J lost 3; bases outside the gene matches: 5. The part of the CDR3 DNA that was read is TGTGCCAGCAGTGAGACAGGACAGGTCAATCAGCCC. As protein: CASSETGQVNQP. The full-length CDR3 reads as CASSETGQVNQPQHF. The whole variable domain, remainder taken from reference TRBV2 and TRBJ1-5, is EPEVTQTPSHQVTQMGQEVILRCVPISNHLYFYWYRQILGQKVEFLVSFYNNEISEKSEIFDDQFSVERPDGSNFTLKIRSTKLEDSAMYFCASSETGQVNQPQHFGDGTRLSIL.